This paragraph reports one T cell receptor beta chain. This clone showed up just once. No cognate antigen has been identified for it. No per-base quality is available; no much larger clone lies one base away. This record comes from a study of cytomegalovirus exposure and HLA in healthy donors (dated by TCRdb to about 2017). Some background on the complete study: According to a later analysis, one platform produced both the 110 or so validation repertoires and the 666 repertoires of the first cohort. A separate validation cohort of 100 to 150 different subjects was used in addition to the approximately 610-subject first cohort. The study aimed to test whether signatures of past pathogen exposure could be identified by cataloging public T cell receptors. To predict cytomegalovirus infection status, the study brought together high-throughput TCR immunosequencing, statistical association of individual TCRs with disease status, and machine learning.

V trim: 3 bases; J trim: 4 bases; unmatched bases: 12. Taken from cysteine to phenylalanine, the CDR3 has 17 residues. Only CDR3 DNA is held: 51 bases, read in frame from base 1. CDR1 SGHRS and CDR2 YFSETQ are derived from the germline V gene. The library was produced with the immunoSEQ multiplex PCR assay. The original methods were these. A statistical classification framework was built for diagnosing cytomegalovirus status from the catalog of TCR beta chain sequences. This is the immuneACCESS table as TCRdb keeps it, with only in-frame sequences that have V and J called. A part of the clones is gone; compared with another copy, unresolved V genes explain less than half, and the rest is unexplained. V and J calls plus clone size are reproduced from that table; the DNA served to infer D and trimming. The sample table holds roughly 140,000 clones, of which 85% to 90% were seen once. The ten largest clones capture 3.3% of the sample.

Separate from the approximately 670-subject first cohort, the validation cohort of roughly 130 subjects was the group to which the donors belonged. Study-wide findings and limitations: All 120 or so repertoires were used to score co-occurrence in the validation cohort in a later analysis, because that analysis had no HLA typing for the cohort. The classifier was reported to diagnose cytomegalovirus status with high specificity and sensitivity in both the original and validation cohorts. In vitro tests confirmed that a few of the cytomegalovirus-associated TCR beta chains recognize cytomegalovirus antigens. In the study, approximately 160 TCR beta chains were listed as associated with cytomegalovirus. Of the cluster scores, 94% were above 0 in a later analysis, which found that TCRs clustered in the first cohort also tended to co-occur in the 120 or so validation repertoires. It was suggested by the authors that the approach could potentially be generalized to other disease states and immunological phenotypes. Most TCR sequences were seen in very few donors, while some public TCRs were found in many individuals.

Sequencing was carried out using PBMCs. The chain links TRBV5-1 with TRBJ2-3; TRBD1 lines up with 9 middle nucleotides. This receptor was identified in a woman between 18 and 30 years old in good health and CMV-seropositive. Here is the DNA: TGCGCCAGCAGCTCCAAACAGGGGGCTGAGATTTCAGATACGCAGTATTTT. Its protein is CASSSKQGAEISDTQYF.